The 27 T cell receptor beta chains given below trace back to one sample, sequenced in a study of low-dose radiotherapy and immunotherapy resistance in tumors. TRAV- and TRBV-specific primers, spanning alpha and beta chains, primed first-strand cDNA. Using a constant-region primer together with a V-primer adapter, TCRs were subjected to about 20 PCR cycles of amplification. MiXCR was run by TCRdb on the reads, yielding one entry per CDR3 protein. The table has about 82,000 distinct CDR3 sequences, about 19% seen once. Regarding time point: before trial treatment. The sample in question was PBMCs, obtained before treatment. The receptors stem from a male donor with prostate cancer.

This clonotype was detected ten times or more. V usage is TRBV24-1 and J usage is TRBJ2-3; no clear D gene. The germline V gene encodes CDR1 KGHDR and CDR2 SFDVKD. The CDR3 contains 17 residues. Trimming removed 1 base from V and 2 bases from J, with 15 bases in between. The CDR3, as DNA: TGTGCCACCAGTGATTTAGGTGGCTATCCTACCACAGATACGCAGTATTTT. It specifies CATSDLGGYPTTDTQYF.

This clonotype was counted a few times. J is TRBJ1-5 and V is TRBV24-1; 7 bases fit TRBD1. From germline, CDR1 is KGHDR and CDR2 SFDVKD. Trimming at V came to 4 bases and at J to 3 bases, leaving 8 bases not matched to a gene. This CDR3 spans 16 amino acids. This CDR3 reads CATSETGREYNQPQHF. CDR3 sequence (DNA): TGTGCCACCAGTGAGACAGGGAGGGAATACAATCAGCCCCAGCATTTT.

This clonotype appeared many times. This chain uses TRBV7-6 with TRBJ2-5; TRBD2 matches at 11 bases. Germline trimming cut 1 base from V and 6 bases from J; bases unmatched to any gene: 7. This CDR3 spans 16 amino acids. Germline V gene sequence: CDR1 SGHVS, CDR2 FNYEAQ. CDR3 residues: CASSLDHSGGAKTQYF. Here the CDR3 DNA reads TGTGCCAGCAGCTTAGACCATAGCGGGGGGGCAAAGACCCAGTACTTC.

This clonotype was counted ten times or more. This chain connects TRBV20-1 to TRBJ1-2, with D possibly matching TRBD1 (5 bases). This CDR3 contains 14 residues. Germline CDR1 reads DFQATT; CDR2 reads SNEGSKA (reference sequence). V was trimmed by 5 bases and J by 4 bases, leaving 17 bases between them. Written as DNA, the CDR3 is TGCAGTGCTGACCATAAGGGGCTCGGCTATGGCTACACCTTC. It specifies CSADHKGLGYGYTF.

The V call is TRBV28, the J call TRBJ1-2; weak D call: TRBD1 (6 bases). From germline, CDR1 is MDHEN and CDR2 SYDVKM. The CDR3 is made up of 13 amino acids. V dropped 5 bases and J dropped 5 bases, with 12 bases sitting between them. CDR3 loop: CASSKLDRYGYTF. As DNA, the CDR3 is TGTGCCAGCAGTAAACTGGACAGATATGGCTACACCTTC.

This clonotype was picked up many times. The chain carries TRBV11-2 and TRBJ2-1, with D unresolved. V lost 0 bases and J 8 bases, leaving 8 bases between the germline ends. The germline CDR1 and CDR2 sequences are SGHAT and FQNNGV. The CDR3 extends over 13 amino acids. The CDR3 reads CASSLDLGDEQFF. CDR3 nucleotides: TGTGCCAGCAGCTTAGATTTAGGAGATGAGCAGTTCTTC.

At least ten counts were recorded for this clonotype. This chain links TRBV6-2 or TRBV6-3 with TRBJ1-1; D possibly corresponds to TRBD1 (5 bases). Deletions cut 0 bases from V and 6 bases from J, with 11 bases between. Germline assignment: CDR1 MNHEY and CDR2 SVGEGT. The CDR3 totals 14 residues. The chain's CDR3 is CASSYSGGRAEAFF. The CDR3 coding sequence is TGTGCCAGCAGTTACTCCGGGGGAAGAGCTGAAGCTTTCTTT.

The chain uses TRBV9 and TRBJ2-1; 7 nucleotides line up with TRBD2. The CDR3 is 14 residues long. Germline CDR1 and CDR2: SGDLS and YYNGEE. V lost 0 bases and J lost 8; bases outside the gene matches: 5. The CDR3, as DNA: TGTGCCAGCAGCGTAGGGACTAGGGTCTATGAGCAGTTCTTC. It yields the protein CASSVGTRVYEQFF.

This clonotype was seen many times. The V gene is TRBV20-1, the J gene TRBJ2-3, with D perhaps TRBD2 (5 bases). This CDR3 is built from 15 residues. Germline lookup yields CDR1 DFQATT and CDR2 SNEGSKA (reference sequence). V was cut by 5 bases and J by 7 bases, with 22 bases left in between. For the CDR3, the DNA is TGCAGTGCTTCACGATCCCGCGGACTGACGAATACGCAGTATTTT. It encodes CSASRSRGLTNTQYF.

In its sample, this clonotype was seen many times. This chain connects TRBV3-1 to TRBJ1-3; 8 bases match TRBD1. CDR1 and CDR2 from the germline V gene are LGHDT and YNNKEL (reference sequence). With 3 bases clipped from V and 4 bases from J, the junction kept 5 bases outside the gene matches. This CDR3 contains 15 residues. DNA for the CDR3: TGTGCCAGCAGCCACCGACAGGGGATCGGAAACACCATATATTTT. As protein: CASSHRQGIGNTIYF.

The sample holds many counts of this clonotype. The chain links TRBV20-1 to TRBJ1-3, with 7 bases identical to TRBD1. Germline V CDR1 and CDR2: DFQATT, SNEGSKA (reference sequence). Trimming at V came to 3 bases and at J to 0 bases, leaving 8 bases not matched to a gene. The CDR3 is 16 amino acids. The CDR3, as DNA: TGCAGTGCTAGGCGGGACAGCACCTTCTCTGGAAACACCATATATTTT. This codes for CSARRDSTFSGNTIYF.

Worth noting for this clonotype: A far larger clone lies a single base away; this is likely a read error. J is TRBJ1-2 and V is TRBV5-5; D unresolved. The V end lost 6 bases, the J end lost 4 bases, and 22 bases lay between the germline ends. Germline assignment: CDR1 SGHKS and CDR2 YYEKEE (reference sequence). There are 16 residues in the CDR3. The CDR3 loop reads CASNPSRGRPGYGYTF. For the CDR3, the DNA is TGTGCCAGCAACCCTTCTCGGGGAAGGCCGGGCTATGGCTACACCTTC.

In this sample, this clonotype turned up many times. This chain uses TRBV5-4 with TRBJ1-2; D not resolved. V gave up 1 base and J gave up 7 bases, with 11 bases separating them. The CDR3 contains 13 residues. Germline loops: CDR1 SGHNT, CDR2 YYREEE (reference sequence). CDR3 nucleotides: TGTGCCAGCAGCTTGATTCAAGCCTCTGGCTACACCTTC. Amino acid sequence: CASSLIQASGYTF.

The V and J genes are TRBV20-1 and TRBJ2-3; TRBD2 aligns across 12 bases. The V gene end was trimmed by 1 base and the J gene end by 4 bases; junction bases not matched to a gene: 6. CDR1 is DFQATT and CDR2 is SNEGSKA in the germline V gene (reference sequence). The CDR3 loop spans 16 amino acids. CDR3 sequence reads: CSARASGRAIADTQYF. CDR3 nucleotide sequence: TGCAGTGCTAGAGCTAGCGGGAGGGCCATTGCAGATACGCAGTATTTT.

Ten or more counts support this clonotype. The V and J genes are TRBV24-1 and TRBJ2-7; D may be TRBD2 (6 bases). V gave up 7 bases and J gave up 1 base, with 16 bases separating them. The CDR3 runs to 15 residues. Per germline, CDR1 KGHDR and CDR2 SFDVKD. CDR3 bases: TGTGCCACCAGCCAGGGTCGGCGGGGATCCTACGAGCAGTACTTC. As protein: CATSQGRRGSYEQYF.

This clonotype was detected many times. The chain has TRBV29-1 and TRBJ1-6; possibly TRBD1 for D (5 bases). The V gene's germline CDR1 is SQVTM and CDR2 ANQGSEA. The V end was cut by 7 bases, the J end by 7 bases, with 17 bases between. The CDR3 contains 14 residues. CDR3 sequence: CSARAGGVNSPLHF. Written as DNA, the CDR3 is TGCAGCGCCCGAGCGGGGGGGGTGAATTCACCCCTCCACTTT.

To note about this clonotype: With only one base between it and a far larger clone, this is likely a read error. This rearrangement joins TRBV28 to TRBJ2-7; D gene uncertain. The CDR3 consists of 13 residues. Deletions cut 5 bases from V and 1 base from J, with 9 bases between. Germline V lookup: CDR1 MDHEN, CDR2 SYDVKM. CDR3: CASSAPESYEQYF. The DNA for the CDR3 is TGTGCCAGCAGTGCCCCAGAATCCTACGAGCAGTACTTC.

Many counts were recorded for this clonotype. The chain carries TRBV20-1 and TRBJ2-3; D not resolved. Looked up from germline, CDR1 is DFQATT and CDR2 is SNEGSKA (reference sequence). Trimming pared 2 bases from V and 1 base from J, leaving 10 bases between. CDR3 size: 14 residues. The CDR3 DNA reads as TGCAGTGCTAGACCCGACGGTGGCACAGATACGCAGTATTTT. Encoded protein: CSARPDGGTDTQYF.

J is TRBJ2-3 and V is TRBV20-1; TRBD2 aligns across 9 bases. The CDR3 has 14 residues. Per the germline V gene, CDR1 is DFQATT and CDR2 is SNEGSKA (reference sequence). V lost 2 bases and J lost 2; bases outside the gene matches: 2. The CDR3 is CSARLAGNTDTQYF. The CDR3 coding sequence is TGCAGTGCTAGACTAGCGGGAAACACAGATACGCAGTATTTT.

The chain is built from TRBV20-1 and TRBJ1-2; TRBD1 is a possible D gene (5 bases). V lost 0 bases and J lost 4, with 12 bases in between. The germline CDR1 and CDR2 sequences are DFQATT and SNEGSKA (reference sequence). This CDR3 has 14 residues. The CDR3 sequence is CSAREGRVGYGYTF. The CDR3 region has the DNA TGCAGTGCTAGAGAGGGCAGGGTGGGCTATGGCTACACCTTC.

This clonotype was found many times. The chain combines TRBV5-6 with TRBJ2-5; D may be TRBD1 (6 bases). The germline V and J ends were trimmed by 9 bases and 4 bases, with 19 bases remaining between them. This CDR3 is 14 amino acids long. CDR1 and CDR2 (germline): SGHDT, YYEEEE. In nucleotides, the CDR3 is TGTGCCACCACAGGGCTAACTACCCGAGAGACCCAGTACTTC. Protein: CATTGLTTRETQYF.

CDR3 in DNA: TGTGCCAGCAGTGAATATGACAGGGTCGGACAGGGGGAGCAGTTCTTC. Translation: CASSEYDRVGQGEQFF. V and J are TRBV25-1 and TRBJ2-1; TRBD1 matches at 9 bases. Germline CDR1 and CDR2: MGHDK and SYGVNS. The CDR3 contains 16 residues. The junction had 10 bases not matched to a gene; V was cut back by 0 bases and J by 10 bases.

At least ten counts were recorded for this clonotype. J is TRBJ2-5 and V is TRBV5-5; D ambiguous. This CDR3 contains 14 residues. V was cut by 0 bases and J by 5 bases, with 11 bases left in between. The germline V gene encodes CDR1 SGHKS and CDR2 YYEKEE (reference sequence). CDR3 coding DNA: TGTGCCAGCAGCTTGGAGTGGGCCGAGGAGACCCAGTACTTC. Translating it yields CASSLEWAEETQYF. The variable domain in full, completed from reference TRBV5-5 and TRBJ2-5, reads DAGVTQSPTHLIKTRGQQVTLRCSPISGHKSVSWYQQVLGQGPQFIFQYYEKEERGRGNFPDRFSARQFPNYSSELNVNALLLGDSALYLCASSLEWAEETQYFGPGTRLLVL.

This clonotype was found many times. V and J are TRBV30 and TRBJ1-2; the D gene is possibly TRBD1 (5 bases). The germline gives CDR1 GTSNPN, CDR2 SVGIG (reference sequence). This CDR3 has 12 amino acids. Trimming took off 3 bases at V and 5 bases at J, with 10 bases between the two ends. The CDR3 coding sequence is TGTGCCTGGAGGGGGGAACCGTATGGCTACACCTTC. This gives the protein CAWRGEPYGYTF.

This clonotype was detected only a few times. The chain links TRBV7-9 to TRBJ2-1; D not certain. Germline CDR1 and CDR2: SEHNR and FQNEAQ (reference sequence). The CDR3 contains 15 residues. The V gene lost 1 base and the J gene lost 0 bases, with 7 bases spanning the gap. CDR3 DNA sequence: TGTGCCAGCAGCTTAGTAACCAGCTCCTACAATGAGCAGTTCTTC. It yields the protein CASSLVTSSYNEQFF.

In its sample, this clonotype was seen many times. This sequence joins TRBV7-9 and TRBJ2-1, with D unresolved. V lost 5 bases, J lost 4 bases, and 6 bases lay in between. The germline V gene encodes CDR1 SEHNR and CDR2 FQNEAQ (reference sequence). The CDR3 is 12 residues long. The CDR3 nucleotides are TGTGCCAGCAGCACACAATACAATGAGCAGTTCTTC. Encoded protein: CASSTQYNEQFF.

In its sample, this clonotype was seen a few times. The chain links TRBV12-5 to TRBJ2-2; TRBD2 aligns across 9 bases. The CDR3 length is 17 residues. After removal of 4 bases from V and 4 bases from J, the junction contained 10 bases not matched to a gene. CDR1 and CDR2 (germline): LGHNT, FRNRAP. CDR3 sequence: CASGSGLGAGGTGELFF. The CDR3 nucleotides read TGTGCTAGTGGTTCCGGTCTGGGAGCGGGGGGCACCGGGGAGCTGTTTTTT. The full variable domain, its missing parts supplied by reference TRBV12-5 and TRBJ2-2, is DARVTQTPRHKVTEMGQEVTMRCQPILGHNTVFWYRQTMMQGLELLAYFRNRAPLDDSGMPKDRFSAEMPDATLATLKIQPSEPRDSAVYFCASGSGLGAGGTGELFFGEGSRLTVL.